The 5 T cell receptor beta chains presented below share a single source sample, sequenced in a study of vaccination and CD4 T cells after COVID-19. The treatment here: approximately nine-day PBMC culture with coronavirus spike peptide pools or control peptides (ViraFEST assay). Once obtained from cultured CD4+ T cells, the DNA was sequenced using the Oncomine TCR Beta short-read assay. TCRdb ran MiXCR on the PCR reads and lists one entry per CDR3 protein. The table includes roughly 14,000 distinct CDR3 sequences, 40% to 45% detected once. These receptors lack a known antigen. The material sequenced was cultured CD4+ T cells from blood. The receptors were sampled from a human donor with COVID-19.

The chain employs TRBV6-1 and TRBJ2-3; the match to TRBD1 covers 9 bases. V gave up 6 bases and J gave up 2 bases; unmatched junction bases: 6. CDR3 length: 15 amino acids. Germline loops: CDR1 MNHNS, CDR2 SASEGT. The CDR3 spells CASRNDRGDTDTQYF. The CDR3 DNA sequence: TGTGCCAGCAGAAACGACAGGGGGGACACAGATACGCAGTATTTT.

The chain is built from TRBV6-1 and TRBJ1-5; the match to TRBD1 covers 7 bases. This CDR3 has 15 amino acids. V shed 6 bases, J shed 1 base, and the junction held 6 bases outside the gene matches. Germline V gives CDR1 MNHNS, CDR2 SASEGT. CDR3 sequence (DNA): TGTGCCAGCAGCCCCAGCAGGGGGAGCAATCAGCCCCAGCATTTT. Protein sequence: CASSPSRGSNQPQHF.

The rearrangement uses TRBV6-4 and TRBJ1-2; D may be TRBD1 (5 bases). CDR1 MRHNA and CDR2 SNTAGT come from the germline V gene. Trimming left V 5 bases short and J 3 bases short, with 16 bases between. This CDR3 has 15 amino acids. CDR3 nucleotides: TGTGCCAGCAGTCTCATTTCCGGGACGGACTATGGCTACACCTTC. Protein: CASSLISGTDYGYTF.

The genes are TRBV19 and TRBJ1-4; 7 bases align to TRBD1. The trim removed 1 base at V and 11 bases at J, leaving 7 bases unmatched. The CDR3 extends over 14 amino acids. CDR1 and CDR2 (germline): LNHDA, SQIVND (reference sequence). CDR3 sequence (DNA): TGTGCCAGTAGTATAGTGTTTCGGGACAGTAAACTGTTTTTT. It is translated as CASSIVFRDSKLFF.

The genes are TRBV7-9 and TRBJ1-1; 7 bases map to TRBD1. From germline, CDR1 is SEHNR and CDR2 FQNEAQ (reference sequence). Trimming removed 2 bases from V and 1 base from J; junction bases left unmatched: 7. The CDR3 is 16 residues long. The CDR3 sequence: CASSLRRGQRNTEAFF. CDR3 nucleotides: TGTGCCAGCAGCTTACGGAGGGGGCAGAGGAACACTGAAGCTTTCTTT.